Listed below are T cell receptor beta chains from one sample, sequenced in a study of T-cell reconstitution after alpha-beta-depleted transplantation in children. A single record per CDR3 protein comes from TCRdb applying MiXCR to the PCR reads. The table shows about 610,000 distinct CDR3 sequences, with more than 9% occurring only once. This specimen consisted of PBMCs from the stem cell graft donor, obtained from the stem cell graft. The receptors come from a human donor who donated a stem cell graft to a child with acute myeloid leukemia. Both conserved end residues are part of each CDR3. A D gene is named only where the DNA matches it firmly. Size is stated for part of the rows, as once, few or many counts, or as a class when the clone is expanded.

cdr3_nt cdr3_aa d_call clone_size j_call v_call
TGTGCCAGCTCACCATCTGAGGAGCAGTACTTC CASSPSEEQYF - few TRBJ2-7 TRBV18
TGCGCCAGCAGCTCGGAGGGACTAGCGGGAGGGTCGGCCACCGGGGAGCTGTTTTTT CASSSEGLAGGSATGELFF TRBD2 - TRBJ2-2 TRBV5-1
TGTGCCAGCAGTTTGATGCTCAGCAAGAACACTGAAGCTTTCTTT CASSLMLSKNTEAFF - - TRBJ1-1 TRBV12-3/TRBV12-4
TGCGCCAGCAGCCAAGACCCCCCGGCTAGCGGGGGGAAAAACATTCAGTACTTC CASSQDPPASGGKNIQYF TRBD2 - TRBJ2-4 TRBV4-3
TGTGCCAGCAGCTTCTCGAGCCAGACAAATAATTCACCCCTCCACTTT CASSFSSQTNNSPLHF - many TRBJ1-6 TRBV7-9
TGTGCCAGCAGTACCTCAGACAGGGTGGAGACCCAGTACTTC CASSTSDRVETQYF TRBD1 - TRBJ2-5 TRBV27
TGCAGCGTTGAAATCGCGGTCAGGAACACCGGGGAGCTGTTTTTT CSVEIAVRNTGELFF - few TRBJ2-2 TRBV29-1
TGTGCCAGCAGTGGGACAGGCTACGAGCAGTACTTC CASSGTGYEQYF TRBD1 many TRBJ2-7 TRBV28
TGTGCCAGCAGCTACACAGGGACTGAAGCTTTCTTT CASSYTGTEAFF - - TRBJ1-1 TRBV7-2
TGCAGTGCTAGACCGAACAGGGGCTCCTACGAGCAGTACTTC CSARPNRGSYEQYF TRBD1 many TRBJ2-7 TRBV20-1
TGTGCCAGCAGTTTGAGGGGAAGTTCGGATACGCAGTATTTT CASSLRGSSDTQYF - few TRBJ2-3 TRBV28
TGTGCCAGCAGCCCTCGGGGGAGGGCGAACACTGAAGCTTTCTTT CASSPRGRANTEAFF - few TRBJ1-1 TRBV3-1
TGCAGCGCCCTCCCGTCTATTAACTATGGCTACACCTTC CSALPSINYGYTF - few TRBJ1-2 TRBV29-1
TGCAGTGCTACGCCACTACAGGGGGCATACGAGCAGTACTTC CSATPLQGAYEQYF TRBD1 - TRBJ2-7 TRBV20-1
TGCGCCAGCAGCCAACGTTCGGGGCCTCAAAATTCACCCCTCCACTTT CASSQRSGPQNSPLHF - many TRBJ1-6 TRBV4-3
TGTGCCTGGAGTCAGGAGCCCCGGGTTGGCACTGAAGCTTTCTTT CAWSQEPRVGTEAFF - - TRBJ1-1 TRBV30
TGTGCCCGCAGCCCTCCCCCTCTGACTAGCGGGGACTACAATGAGCAGTTCTTC CARSPPPLTSGDYNEQFF TRBD2 - TRBJ2-1 TRBV2
TGTGCCACCAGCGCTCCCAATCAGCCCCAGCATTTT CATSAPNQPQHF - many TRBJ1-5 TRBV15
TGTGCCAGCAGCCCGAGGACAGGGTTGGAGACCCAGTACTTC CASSPRTGLETQYF TRBD1 - TRBJ2-5 TRBV7-2
TGTGCCAGCAGTCGTCCGGGACAGCCCTATGGCTACACCTTC CASSRPGQPYGYTF TRBD1 many TRBJ1-2 TRBV6-5
TGTGCCAGCTCGGAAGCCGCTAGCTCCTACAATGAGCAGTTCTTC CASSEAASSYNEQFF - many TRBJ2-1 TRBV2
TGTGCTAGTGGTTTCGGGCACCTCATGAACACTGAAGCTTTCTTT CASGFGHLMNTEAFF - few TRBJ1-1 TRBV12-5
TGTGCCAGCAGTTTCGGACTAGCGGGAGTTCTGAATGAGCAGTTCTTC CASSFGLAGVLNEQFF TRBD2 few TRBJ2-1 TRBV12-3/TRBV12-4
TGTGCCAGCAGTGAATCATGGGGGGGATTGAACTATGGCTACACCTTC CASSESWGGLNYGYTF - few TRBJ1-2 TRBV6-1